This T cell receptor (beta chain) was obtained from a study of T cells after yellow fever vaccination. This clonotype was counted between two and nine times. The target antigen is unknown. A process of 5'RACE template switching, which added a universal primer site and UMIs, was used to make TCR cDNA. TCRdb ran MiXCR on the 5' RACE reads and lists one entry per CDR3 protein. This sample has around 330,000 distinct CDR3 sequences, with 3% to 4.5% found just once. The CDR3 runs to 12 residues. V was trimmed by 7 bases and J by 9 bases, leaving 13 bases between them. Germline-derived CDR1 and CDR2 are SNHLY and FYNNEI. Study-wide results and caveats: The appearance of a small share of clonotypes in both CD4 and CD8 compartments was observed. Weaker, the secondary response peaked sooner, at day 5 versus 15.

The receptor comes from a man aged 18-30 years who received the YFV17D yellow fever vaccine. This specimen was PBMCs, taken on the day of the yellow fever booster vaccination. The J gene is TRBJ1-5, the V gene TRBV2; D call uncertain. CDR3 protein: CASKSLSGPQHF. CDR3 DNA: TGTGCCAGCAAATCCCTTTCGGGGCCCCAGCATTTT.